The 26 T cell receptor beta chains listed next were all sequenced from one sample in a study of cytomegalovirus exposure and HLA in healthy donors. Amplification used 60 Vbeta primers and 13 Jbeta primers. Method: immunoSEQ multiplex PCR; TCRdb's copy keeps in-frame clones and lacks some. The sample lists tens of thousands of clones, about 71% occurring once. The sample consisted of PBMCs. All receptors come from a man in his 60s in good health and CMV-seropositive.

The CDR3: CASSQVLQETQYF. In DNA form, the CDR3 reads TGTGCCAGCAGCCAGGTCCTGCAAGAGACCCAGTACTTC. The chain couples TRBV6-1 to TRBJ2-5; D unclear. From germline, CDR1 is MNHNS and CDR2 SASEGT. V lost 6 bases and J lost 2, with 10 bases in between. The CDR3 is made up of 13 amino acids.

The J gene is TRBJ2-5, the V gene TRBV7-6, with 10 bases aligning to TRBD2. The CDR3 runs to 16 residues. Per the germline V gene, CDR1 is SGHVS and CDR2 is FNYEAQ. V was pared by 1 base and J by 4 bases, with 6 bases of the junction left unmatched. In nucleotides, the CDR3 is TGTGCCAGCAGCTTAGGGAGCGGGGGGGCATCAGAGACCCAGTACTTC. Protein: CASSLGSGGASETQYF.

The chain has TRBV19 and TRBJ2-6, with D unresolved. The CDR3 loop spans 13 amino acids. Germline assignment: CDR1 LNHDA and CDR2 SQIVND (reference sequence). V was trimmed by 8 bases and J by 0 bases, leaving 5 bases between them. The CDR3 nucleotides are TGTGCCAGTTCAGGCTCTGGGGCCAACGTCCTGACTTTC. Its translation is CASSGSGANVLTF.

The chain employs TRBV10-3 and TRBJ2-1; TRBD2 agrees at 11 bases. Germline V gene data show CDR1 as ENHRY and CDR2 as SYGVKD. J gave up 3 bases and V 2 bases, and 3 bases lay outside the gene matches. The CDR3 runs 16 residues. CDR3 sequence: CAISELTSGDYNEQFF. In nucleotides, the CDR3 is TGTGCCATCAGTGAGCTGACTAGCGGGGACTACAATGAGCAGTTCTTC.

This rearrangement joins TRBV27 to TRBJ2-7, with TRBD2 matching 14 bases. The V gene's germline CDR1 is MNHEY and CDR2 SMNVEV (reference sequence). The V segment lost 10 bases and the J segment 5 bases; nucleotides outside the gene matches: 13. The CDR3 is made up of 16 amino acids. Here the CDR3 DNA reads TGTGCCACCGTCAATGCGGGACTAGCGGGAGTAGACGAGCAGTACTTC. Amino acid sequence: CATVNAGLAGVDEQYF.

The J gene is TRBJ1-2, the V gene TRBV29-1; 9 bases match TRBD1. The V gene end was trimmed by 3 bases and the J gene end by 8 bases; junction bases not matched to a gene: 4. The CDR3 length is 12 residues. Germline V gene data show CDR1 as SQVTM and CDR2 as ANQGSEA. The CDR3 coding sequence is TGCAGCGTTGAGGGACAGGGCCGAGGCTACACCTTC. This codes for CSVEGQGRGYTF.

V is TRBV12-5 and J is TRBJ2-7; D is uncertain. CDR1 LGHNT and CDR2 FRNRAP come from the germline V gene. Trimming removed 6 bases at V and 0 bases at J, with 6 bases between. This CDR3 spans 12 amino acids. The CDR3 protein is CASGPNSYEQYF. The CDR3 bases are TGTGCTAGTGGCCCCAACTCCTACGAGCAGTACTTC.

The V and J genes are TRBV27 and TRBJ2-3; no clear D. Trimming left V 0 bases short and J 2 bases short, with 9 bases between. There are 15 residues in the CDR3. In germline, CDR1 is MNHEY, CDR2 SMNVEV (reference sequence). The CDR3 region has the DNA TGTGCCAGCAGTTTATCTATCCCCCCCACAGATACGCAGTATTTT. It codes for CASSLSIPPTDTQYF.

The rearrangement uses TRBV6-6 and TRBJ1-1, with no clear D. V lost 8 bases to trimming and J lost 1 base, with 8 bases between them. Germline assignment: CDR1 MNHNY and CDR2 SVGAGI (reference sequence). The CDR3 runs 12 residues. The CDR3 DNA reads as TGTGCCAGCCAGGAGGCGAACACTGAAGCTTTCTTT. This codes for CASQEANTEAFF.

As regards this clone: An end of the junction does not agree with germline; a read error may underlie this. The chain couples TRBV7-9 to TRBJ1-1, with a tentative D call TRBD1 (5 bases). The CDR3 has 12 amino acids. The germline CDR1 and CDR2 sequences are SEHNR and FQNEAQ (reference sequence). The CDR3 here is CSSSFDSTEAFF. In DNA, the CDR3 is TGTTCCAGCAGCTTCGACAGCACTGAAGCTTTCTTT.

The chain has TRBV7-2 and TRBJ2-5, with TRBD1 matching over 10 bases. V lost 2 bases to trimming and J lost 4 bases; unmatched junction nucleotides: 7. CDR1 and CDR2 from the germline V gene are SGHTA and FQGNSA. This CDR3 region has 16 residues. The CDR3 coding sequence is TGTGCCAGCAGCTTAATGGACAGGGGGTTGAGAGAGACCCAGTACTTC. Translation: CASSLMDRGLRETQYF. Complete variable domain (other parts from reference TRBV7-2 and TRBJ2-5): GAGVSQSPSNKVTEKGKDVELRCDPISGHTALYWYRQSLGQGLEFLIYFQGNSAPDKSGLPSDRFSAERTGGSVSTLTIQRTQQEDSAVYLCASSLMDRGLRETQYFGPGTRLLVL.

The chain is built from TRBV6-4 and TRBJ1-5; D is ambiguous. Germline V gene lookup returns CDR1 MRHNA and CDR2 SNTAGT. The germline V and J ends were trimmed by 6 bases and 2 bases, with 11 bases remaining between them. The CDR3 is 14 residues long. CDR3 sequence: CASSLYSGNQPQHF. CDR3 nucleotide sequence: TGTGCCAGCAGCCTATATAGTGGCAATCAGCCCCAGCATTTT.

This clone has more than one count but fewer than ten. This rearrangement joins TRBV7-9 to TRBJ2-5; TRBD2 matches 9 bases. Germline CDR1 is SEHNR and CDR2 is FQNEAQ (reference sequence). The CDR3 consists of 16 residues. Trimming cost V 8 bases and J 5 bases; bases outside gene matches: 15. The CDR3 is CASSPGGLAPGETQYF. CDR3 nucleotides: TGTGCCAGCTCTCCAGGCGGACTAGCGCCAGGGGAGACCCAGTACTTC.

A remark on this clone: Other DNA sequences in this specimen translate into the identical CDR3. The V and J genes are TRBV4-1 and TRBJ1-1, with D possibly matching TRBD1 (6 bases). Trimming shortened V by 1 base and J by 5 bases, and 11 bases separated the two germline ends. Germline CDR1 MGHRA, CDR2 YSYEKL. This CDR3 is 14 amino acids long. In DNA, the CDR3 is TGCGCCAGCAGCCAAGGAGGGGGGGGGACTGAAGCTTTCTTT. It encodes CASSQGGGGTEAFF.

The chain couples TRBV5-8 to TRBJ2-7, with 8 nucleotides matching TRBD1. Germline loops: CDR1 SGHTS, CDR2 YDEGEE. The CDR3 length is 16 residues. V shed 1 base, J shed 0 bases, and the junction held 6 bases outside the gene matches. Here the CDR3 DNA reads TGTGCCAGCAGCTTGTTCGGCAGGGGGCCCTCCTACGAGCAGTACTTC. This gives the protein CASSLFGRGPSYEQYF.

On this clone itself: One end of the junction does not line up with germline, which may come from a read error. The genes are TRBV7-7 and TRBJ2-3; TRBD2 matches at 10 bases. From germline, CDR1 is SSHAT and CDR2 FNYEAQ (reference sequence). The CDR3 has 15 amino acids. CDR3 amino acids: CASSPLAGSTDTQYF. CDR3 nucleotide sequence: TGTGCTAGCAGCCCACTAGCGGGGAGCACAGATACGCAGTATTTT.

This clone has only one observation. The V gene is TRBV7-8, the J gene TRBJ1-2; D possibly corresponds to TRBD1 (6 bases). V shed 0 bases and J shed 10 bases, with 12 bases lying between them. CDR1 is SGHVS and CDR2 is FQNEAQ in the germline V gene. The CDR3 runs to 13 residues. CDR3 region: CASSLAATGHYTF. The CDR3, as DNA: TGTGCCAGCAGCTTAGCAGCTACAGGGCACTACACCTTC.

This chain uses TRBV2 with TRBJ2-1, with 13 nucleotides matching TRBD2. The germline V gene encodes CDR1 SNHLY and CDR2 FYNNEI. Germline trimming cut 7 bases from V and 9 bases from J; bases unmatched to any gene: 12. This CDR3 spans 16 amino acids. CDR3 bases: TGTGCCAGCAACCAACTACTAGCGGGAGGGCCAGGTGAGCAGTTCTTC. Encoded protein: CASNQLLAGGPGEQFF. The variable domain in full, with the rest retrieved from reference TRBV2 and TRBJ2-1, is EPEVTQTPSHQVTQMGQEVILRCVPISNHLYFYWYRQILGQKVEFLVSFYNNEISEKSEIFDDQFSVERPDGSNFTLKIRSTKLEDSAMYFCASNQLLAGGPGEQFFGPGTRLTVL.

This chain links TRBV5-1 with TRBJ1-2, with D hard to call. The CDR3 totals 13 residues. The ends were cut back, 0 bases at V and 7 bases at J, with 10 bases in the middle. The germline CDR1 and CDR2 sequences are SGHRS and YFSETQ. CDR3 in amino acids: CASSLEQHGGYTF. CDR3 coding DNA: TGCGCCAGCAGCTTGGAACAGCACGGTGGCTACACCTTC.

The chain links TRBV5-1 to TRBJ1-1; D ambiguous. This CDR3 contains 15 residues. Trimming stripped 1 base from V and 4 bases from J, with 14 bases between. The V gene's germline CDR1 is SGHRS and CDR2 YFSETQ. CDR3 coding DNA: TGCGCCAGCAGCTTGCAAGAGAGGACTGGCACTGAAGCTTTCTTT. It translates to CASSLQERTGTEAFF.

The V and J genes are TRBV14 and TRBJ2-6, with D unresolved. Between the trimmed V and J ends, which lost 1 base and 0 bases, there was a span of 7 bases. The V gene's germline CDR1 is SGHDN and CDR2 FVKESK. The length of the CDR3 is 16 residues. In nucleotides, the CDR3 is TGTGCCAGCAGCCAAGGTCGGAGCTCTGGGGCCAACGTCCTGACTTTC. Encoded protein: CASSQGRSSGANVLTF. The full variable domain, rest sourced from reference TRBV14 and TRBJ2-6, is EAGVTQFPSHSVIEKGQTVTLRCDPISGHDNLYWYRRVMGKEIKFLLHFVKESKQDESGMPNNRFLAERTGGTYSTLKVQPAELEDSGVYFCASSQGRSSGANVLTFGAGSRLTVL.

This clone was seen a few times. This chain uses TRBV29-1 with TRBJ1-1; TRBD1 is a possible D gene (6 bases). The CDR3 totals 13 residues. The V end lost 6 bases, the J end lost 1 base, and 12 bases lay between the germline ends. Germline CDR1 and CDR2: SQVTM and ANQGSEA. The CDR3 is CSVRDTQNTEAFF. In DNA, the CDR3 is TGCAGCGTAAGGGACACACAGAACACTGAAGCTTTCTTT.

The chain has TRBV7-9 and TRBJ1-1, with a weak D call TRBD1 (6 bases). The CDR3 consists of 15 residues. Germline V gives CDR1 SEHNR, CDR2 FQNEAQ (reference sequence). Deletions cut 0 bases from V and 5 bases from J, with 13 bases between. CDR3 in amino acids: CASSLAGGRGTEAFF. The CDR3 DNA sequence: TGTGCCAGCAGCTTAGCTGGGGGGAGGGGGACTGAAGCTTTCTTT. Filled out from reference TRBV7-9 and TRBJ1-1, the complete variable domain reads DTGVSQNPRHKITKRGQNVTFRCDPISEHNRLYWYRQTLGQGPEFLTYFQNEAQLEKSRLLSDRFSAERPKGSFSTLEIQRTEQGDSAMYLCASSLAGGRGTEAFFGQGTRLTVV.

Here the CDR3 reads CATGGISDQETQYF. The CDR3 nucleotides are TGTGCCACCGGGGGGATAAGTGACCAAGAGACCCAGTACTTC. V and J are TRBV25-1 and TRBJ2-5; 7 bases align to TRBD2. Germline values: CDR1 MGHDK, CDR2 SYGVNS. V lost 10 bases, J lost 0 bases, and 8 bases stayed unmatched. The CDR3 runs to 14 residues.

V gene TRBV4-1 combines with J gene TRBJ2-5, with 10 bases that match TRBD1. The CDR3 extends over 15 amino acids. The V segment lost 4 bases and the J segment 5 bases; nucleotides outside the gene matches: 7. CDR1 MGHRA and CDR2 YSYEKL come from the germline V gene. In DNA, the CDR3 is TGCGCCAGCAGCCCAGGGACAGGGGCTCGGGAGACCCAGTACTTC. Protein sequence: CASSPGTGARETQYF.

The CDR3 DNA sequence: TGTGCCAGCAGCTTAGATCCAGGCACAGATACGCAGTATTTT. This codes for CASSLDPGTDTQYF. The chain uses TRBV7-8 and TRBJ2-3; D not certain. Trimming pared 1 base from V and 1 base from J, leaving 6 bases between. CDR3 length: 14 residues. The germline gives CDR1 SGHVS, CDR2 FQNEAQ.